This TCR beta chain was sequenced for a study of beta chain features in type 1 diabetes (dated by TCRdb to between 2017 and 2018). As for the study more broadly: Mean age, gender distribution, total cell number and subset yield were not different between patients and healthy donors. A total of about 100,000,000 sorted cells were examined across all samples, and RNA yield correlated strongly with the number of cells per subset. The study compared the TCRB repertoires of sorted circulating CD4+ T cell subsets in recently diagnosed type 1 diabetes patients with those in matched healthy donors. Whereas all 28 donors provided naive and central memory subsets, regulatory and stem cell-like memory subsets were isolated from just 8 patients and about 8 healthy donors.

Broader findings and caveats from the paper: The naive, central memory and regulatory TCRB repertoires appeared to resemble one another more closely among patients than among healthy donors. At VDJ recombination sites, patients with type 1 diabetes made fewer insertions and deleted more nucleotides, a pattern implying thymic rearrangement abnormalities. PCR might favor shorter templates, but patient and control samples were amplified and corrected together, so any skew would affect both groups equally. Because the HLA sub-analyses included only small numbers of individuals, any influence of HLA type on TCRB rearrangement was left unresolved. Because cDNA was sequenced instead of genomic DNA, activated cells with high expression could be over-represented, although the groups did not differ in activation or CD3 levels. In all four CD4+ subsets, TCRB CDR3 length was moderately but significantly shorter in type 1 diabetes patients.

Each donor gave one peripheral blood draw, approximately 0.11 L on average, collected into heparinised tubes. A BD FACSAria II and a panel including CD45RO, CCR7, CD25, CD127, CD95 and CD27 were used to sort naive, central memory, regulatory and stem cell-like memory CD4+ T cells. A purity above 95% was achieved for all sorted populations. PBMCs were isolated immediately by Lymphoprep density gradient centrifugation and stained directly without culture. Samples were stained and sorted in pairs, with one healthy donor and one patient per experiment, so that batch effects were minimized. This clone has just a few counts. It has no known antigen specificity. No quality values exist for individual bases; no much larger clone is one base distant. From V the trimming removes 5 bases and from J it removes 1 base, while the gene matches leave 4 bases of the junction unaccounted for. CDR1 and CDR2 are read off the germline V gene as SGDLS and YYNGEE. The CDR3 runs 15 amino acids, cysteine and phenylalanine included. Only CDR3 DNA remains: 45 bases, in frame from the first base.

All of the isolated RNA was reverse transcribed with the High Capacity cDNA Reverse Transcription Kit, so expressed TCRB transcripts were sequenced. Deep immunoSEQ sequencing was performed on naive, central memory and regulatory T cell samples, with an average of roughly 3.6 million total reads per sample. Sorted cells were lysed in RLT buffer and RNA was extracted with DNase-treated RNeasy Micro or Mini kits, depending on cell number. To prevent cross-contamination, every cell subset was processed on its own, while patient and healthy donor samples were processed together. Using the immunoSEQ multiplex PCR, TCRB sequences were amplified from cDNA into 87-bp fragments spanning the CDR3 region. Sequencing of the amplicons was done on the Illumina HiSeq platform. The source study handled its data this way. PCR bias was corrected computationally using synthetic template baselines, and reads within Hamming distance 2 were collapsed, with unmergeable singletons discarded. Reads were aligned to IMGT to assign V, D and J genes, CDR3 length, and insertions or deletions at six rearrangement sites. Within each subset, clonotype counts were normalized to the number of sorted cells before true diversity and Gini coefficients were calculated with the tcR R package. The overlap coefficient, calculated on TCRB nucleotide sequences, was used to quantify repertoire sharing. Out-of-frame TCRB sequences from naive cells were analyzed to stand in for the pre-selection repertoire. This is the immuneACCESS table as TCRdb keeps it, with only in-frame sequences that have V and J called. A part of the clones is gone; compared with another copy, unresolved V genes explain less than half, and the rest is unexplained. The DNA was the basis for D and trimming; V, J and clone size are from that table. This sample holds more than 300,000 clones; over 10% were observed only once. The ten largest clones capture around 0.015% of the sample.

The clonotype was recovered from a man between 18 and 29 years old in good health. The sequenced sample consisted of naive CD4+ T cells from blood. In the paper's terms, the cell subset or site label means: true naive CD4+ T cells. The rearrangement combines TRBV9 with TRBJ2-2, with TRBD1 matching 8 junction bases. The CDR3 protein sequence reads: CASSYRGENTGELFF. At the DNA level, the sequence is TGTGCCAGCAGTTACAGGGGGGAGAACACCGGGGAGCTGTTTTTT.